These 24 T cell receptor beta chains came from one sample sequenced in a study of chemoradiotherapy in HPV16-positive cancers. The table came from immunoSEQ multiplex PCR; TCRdb's copy has only in-frame clones and leaves some out. This table has around 29,000 clones, about 89% appearing once. The sequences come from blood, collected from a patient who underwent chemoradiotherapy. All receptors derive from a human donor with HPV-associated anogenital cancer.

CDR3 bases: TGTGCCAGCAGTGTAGGACAGGGAGACACCGGGGAGCTGTTTTTT. This encodes CASSVGQGDTGELFF. The chain has TRBV25-1 and TRBJ2-2; 8 bases map to TRBD1. V lost 4 bases, J lost 3 bases, and 4 bases stayed unmatched. CDR3 length equals 15 residues. Germline CDR1 MGHDK, CDR2 SYGVNS. Filled out from reference TRBV25-1 and TRBJ2-2, the complete variable domain reads EADIYQTPRYLVIGTGKKITLECSQTMGHDKMYWYQQDPGMELHLIHYSYGVNSTEKGDLSSESTVSRIRTEHFPLTLESARPSHTSQYLCASSVGQGDTGELFFGEGSRLTVL.

The gene calls are TRBV7-3 and TRBJ2-3; 7 bases agree with TRBD2. The CDR3 sequence is 15 residues long. The V and J ends lost 5 bases and 2 bases, in that order; junction bases with no gene match: 7. Germline CDR1 and CDR2: SGHTA and FQGTGA. In nucleotides, the CDR3 is TGTGCCAGCAGCCCAAGCGGGGCTTTCACAGATACGCAGTATTTT. Encoded protein: CASSPSGAFTDTQYF.

This clone was picked up one time. The V gene is TRBV5-1, the J gene TRBJ2-2; D may match TRBD1 or TRBD2 (6 bases each). The CDR3 runs 15 residues. Trimming stripped 7 bases from V and 7 bases from J, with 20 bases between. The germline gives CDR1 SGHRS, CDR2 YFSETQ. CDR3: CASYPGGGSDGELFF. The DNA of the CDR3 is TGCGCCAGCTATCCTGGAGGGGGGTCGGACGGGGAGCTGTTTTTT.

This sequence joins TRBV4-1 and TRBJ2-7; D remains ambiguous. This CDR3 is 16 amino acids long. From germline, CDR1 is MGHRA and CDR2 YSYEKL. The V gene lost 0 bases and the J gene lost 2 bases, with 14 bases spanning the gap. CDR3 sequence reads: CASSQDRANTAYEQYF. The CDR3 nucleotides read TGCGCCAGCAGCCAAGATAGAGCCAACACAGCCTACGAGCAGTACTTC.

J is TRBJ1-5 and V is TRBV7-8; tentative D call: TRBD1 (5 bases). The CDR3 length is 18 residues. Between the trimmed V and J ends, which lost 1 base and 0 bases, there was a span of 16 bases. The germline V gene has CDR1 SGHVS and CDR2 FQNEAQ. CDR3 residues: CASSLEAVQVYSNQPQHF. CDR3 nucleotides: TGTGCCAGCAGCTTAGAGGCGGTACAGGTGTATAGCAATCAGCCCCAGCATTTT.

The J gene is TRBJ2-7, the V gene TRBV29-1; D could derive from TRBD1 or TRBD2 (6 bases each). V lost 0 bases, J lost 7 bases, and 13 bases lay in between. The CDR3 consists of 13 residues. The V gene's germline CDR1 is SQVTM and CDR2 ANQGSEA. CDR3 residues: CSVEDPGDWEQYF. The CDR3 region has the DNA TGCAGCGTTGAAGATCCAGGGGACTGGGAGCAGTACTTC.

The V and J genes are TRBV7-9 and TRBJ2-3; 7 nucleotides line up with TRBD2. The CDR3 runs to 15 residues. The V and J ends lost 1 base and 5 bases, in that order; junction bases with no gene match: 6. CDR1 is SEHNR, CDR2 FQNEAQ, per germline (reference sequence). In DNA, the CDR3 is TGTGCCAGCAGCTTAGGAGGTGGGGGGGGAGATACGCAGTATTTT. Residues: CASSLGGGGGDTQYF.

The J gene is TRBJ2-7, the V gene TRBV29-1; 9 positions match TRBD1. Germline-derived CDR1 and CDR2 are SQVTM and ANQGSEA. Germline trimming cut 7 bases from V and 3 bases from J; bases unmatched to any gene: 7. The CDR3 consists of 13 residues. CDR3 bases: TGCAGCGCCAGGGGACAGGGAGGCTACGAGCAGTACTTC. Translating gives CSARGQGGYEQYF.

The chain links TRBV5-4 to TRBJ2-6, with TRBD1 as a possible D gene (5 bases). V was shortened by 3 bases and J by 2 bases, with 12 bases between the two germline ends. The CDR3 runs to 16 residues. Germline V CDR1 and CDR2: SGHNT, YYREEE (reference sequence). CDR3 DNA: TGTGCCAGCAGCTATTCCTTGGGGCCTGGGGCCAACGTCCTGACTTTC. Protein product: CASSYSLGPGANVLTF.

The chain couples TRBV18 to TRBJ2-7; 8 bases align to TRBD2. Germline values: CDR1 KGHSH, CDR2 LQKENI. The CDR3 covers 14 residues. V shed 3 bases and J 12 bases; nucleotides not matched to a gene: 13. The CDR3 DNA is TGTGCCAGCTCACCGAGCGGGAGCCCCGATCGGCGGTACTTC. Translating gives CASSPSGSPDRRYF.

The chain couples TRBV4-1 to TRBJ2-7; 10 bases align to TRBD1. V lost 4 bases and J lost 1; bases outside the gene matches: 1. The CDR3 runs to 14 residues. Germline assignment: CDR1 MGHRA and CDR2 YSYEKL. In DNA, the CDR3 is TGCGCCAGCAGCCTGGGACAGGGGTCCTACGAGCAGTACTTC. Residues: CASSLGQGSYEQYF.

V gene TRBV5-4 combines with J gene TRBJ2-7; no clear D gene. CDR1 and CDR2 from the germline V gene are SGHNT and YYREEE (reference sequence). The CDR3 is made up of 10 amino acids. V gave up 2 bases and J gave up 9 bases, with 6 bases separating them. CDR3 region: CASSFVGQYF. In DNA form, the CDR3 reads TGTGCCAGCAGCTTCGTTGGGCAGTACTTC.

V usage is TRBV5-6 and J usage is TRBJ1-2; a possible D gene is TRBD1 (6 bases). This CDR3 has 14 residues. The ends were cut back, 5 bases at V and 4 bases at J, with 15 bases in the middle. The germline gives CDR1 SGHDT, CDR2 YYEEEE. The CDR3 sequence: CASSLGGGAYGYTF. CDR3 sequence (DNA): TGTGCCAGCAGTTTAGGAGGGGGAGCCTATGGCTACACCTTC.

The V gene is TRBV9, the J gene TRBJ1-2, with D tentatively TRBD1 (6 bases). Per germline, CDR1 SGDLS and CDR2 YYNGEE. Trimming stripped 0 bases from V and 8 bases from J, with 14 bases between. The CDR3 runs to 14 residues. The CDR3 here is CASSVGTVLLGYTF. The CDR3 region has the DNA TGTGCCAGCAGCGTAGGGACAGTCCTATTGGGCTACACCTTC.

The chain couples TRBV27 to TRBJ2-1; 8 bases agree with TRBD2. J gave up 8 bases and V 3 bases, and 6 bases lay outside the gene matches. This CDR3 is 14 amino acids long. Germline-derived CDR1 and CDR2 are MNHEY and SMNVEV (reference sequence). The DNA for the CDR3 is TGTGCCAGCAGTTTTTTCGCGGGAGGCTATGAGCAGTTCTTC. Residues: CASSFFAGGYEQFF.

V usage is TRBV15 and J usage is TRBJ2-5, with D uncertain. V was trimmed by 7 bases and J by 3 bases, leaving 24 bases between them. The CDR3 contains 17 residues. Germline V gene lookup returns CDR1 LNHNV and CDR2 YYDKDF (reference sequence). CDR3 in amino acids: CATMTVPAKSVEETQYF. CDR3 DNA: TGTGCCACCATGACGGTTCCAGCCAAGAGTGTGGAAGAGACCCAGTACTTC.

J is TRBJ2-2 and V is TRBV5-4; 9 bases fit TRBD1. The trim removed 7 bases at V and 8 bases at J, leaving 6 bases unmatched. The CDR3 spans 13 residues. CDR1 is SGHNT, CDR2 YYREEE, per germline (reference sequence). The CDR3: CASGTGIMGELFF. DNA of the CDR3: TGTGCCAGCGGGACAGGGATTATGGGGGAGCTGTTTTTT.

The gene calls are TRBV11-2 and TRBJ2-7, with 9 bases aligning to TRBD1. The CDR3 runs 15 residues. Per the germline V gene, CDR1 is SGHAT and CDR2 is FQNNGV. Trimming took 1 base from V and 2 from J; bases not matched to a gene: 3. The CDR3: CASSLGQGVPYEQYF. The DNA for the CDR3 is TGTGCCAGCAGCTTAGGACAGGGGGTCCCCTACGAGCAGTACTTC.

The chain carries TRBV6-5 and TRBJ2-7; 12 nucleotides line up with TRBD1. V gave up 2 bases and J gave up 7 bases; unmatched junction bases: 6. Germline V gene lookup returns CDR1 MNHEY and CDR2 SVGAGI. The CDR3 is 15 amino acids. Written as DNA, the CDR3 is TGTGCCAGCAGTTACCAGGGACAGGGGGCGAGGGAGCAGTACTTC. Its protein product is CASSYQGQGAREQYF.

The genes are TRBV12-5 and TRBJ2-1; 12 bases are a match to TRBD2. Trimming at V came to 4 bases and at J to 12 bases, leaving 16 bases not matched to a gene. CDR1 is LGHNT, CDR2 FRNRAP, per germline. The CDR3 spans 17 residues. The CDR3 sequence is CASGSSGLAGGLRRQFF. CDR3 sequence (DNA): TGTGCTAGTGGTTCCTCGGGGCTAGCGGGAGGGCTTCGGAGGCAGTTCTTC.

A few counts support this clone. Other DNA sequences within the sample encode an identical CDR3. The J gene is TRBJ2-6, the V gene TRBV18; D tentatively reads TRBD1 or TRBD2 (5 bases each). The germline gives CDR1 KGHSH, CDR2 LQKENI. CDR3 length: 14 amino acids. V was clipped by 2 bases and J by 4 bases, with 6 bases between them. The CDR3 bases are TGTGCCAGCTCACCAGGGACCGGGGCCAACGTCCTGACTTTC. Its protein product is CASSPGTGANVLTF.

The rearrangement uses TRBV7-2 and TRBJ1-2; D call uncertain. The V gene's germline CDR1 is SGHTA and CDR2 FQGNSA. The CDR3 totals 14 residues. V was trimmed by 2 bases and J by 2 bases, leaving 9 bases between them. CDR3 coding DNA: TGTGCCAGCAGCTTATACCTGGAGAACTATGGCTACACCTTC. It yields the protein CASSLYLENYGYTF.

In this sample, this clone turned up a few times. The V gene is TRBV5-4, the J gene TRBJ2-3; D is possibly TRBD1 (5 bases). This CDR3 is 18 amino acids long. Trimming cost V 0 bases and J 1 base, with 18 bases left between them. Germline CDR1 is SGHNT and CDR2 is YYREEE (reference sequence). The CDR3 sequence is CASSLADFRGLGTDTQYF. CDR3 coding DNA: TGTGCCAGCAGCTTGGCAGATTTTAGGGGCTTAGGCACAGATACGCAGTATTTT.

V and J are TRBV6-1 and TRBJ1-2, with 9 bases that match TRBD1. The CDR3 extends over 18 amino acids. Germline V lookup: CDR1 MNHNS, CDR2 SASEGT. J lost 1 base, V lost 1 base, and 10 bases had no gene match. DNA for the CDR3: TGTGCCAGCAGTGAAGTATATGGGACAGGGTGGCGTAACTATGGCTACACCTTC. Amino acid sequence: CASSEVYGTGWRNYGYTF.